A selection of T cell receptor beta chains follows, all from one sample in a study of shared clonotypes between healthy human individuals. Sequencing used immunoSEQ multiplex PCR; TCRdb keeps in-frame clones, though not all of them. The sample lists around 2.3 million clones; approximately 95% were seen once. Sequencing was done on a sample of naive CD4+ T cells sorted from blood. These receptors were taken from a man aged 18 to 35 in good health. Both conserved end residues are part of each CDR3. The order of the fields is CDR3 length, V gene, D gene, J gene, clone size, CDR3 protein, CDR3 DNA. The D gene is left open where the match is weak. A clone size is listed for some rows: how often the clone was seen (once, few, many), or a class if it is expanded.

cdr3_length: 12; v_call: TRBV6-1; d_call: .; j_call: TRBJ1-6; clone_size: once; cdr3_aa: CASSEMGSPLHF; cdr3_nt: TGTGCCAGCAGTGAAATGGGGTCACCCCTCCACTTT
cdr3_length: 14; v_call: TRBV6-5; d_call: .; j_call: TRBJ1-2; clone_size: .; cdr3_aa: CASNPGQINYGYTF; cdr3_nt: TGTGCCAGCAATCCCGGGCAGATAAACTATGGCTACACCTTC
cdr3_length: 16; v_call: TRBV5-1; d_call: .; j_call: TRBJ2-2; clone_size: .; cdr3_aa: CASSLVSGGQTGELFF; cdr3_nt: TGCGCCAGCAGCTTGGTTTCCGGGGGGCAAACCGGGGAGCTGTTTTTT
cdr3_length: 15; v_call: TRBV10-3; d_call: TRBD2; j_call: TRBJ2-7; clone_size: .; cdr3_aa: CAISAGTSGGYEQYF; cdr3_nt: TGTGCCATCAGTGCTGGGACTAGCGGGGGTTACGAGCAGTACTTC
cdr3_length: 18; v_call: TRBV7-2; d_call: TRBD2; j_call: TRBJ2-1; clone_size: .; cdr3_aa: CASSLDGLAGRSYNEQFF; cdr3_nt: TGTGCCAGCAGCTTAGATGGGCTAGCGGGGCGCTCCTACAATGAGCAGTTCTTC
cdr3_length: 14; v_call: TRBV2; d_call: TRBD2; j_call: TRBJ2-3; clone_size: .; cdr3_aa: CASTGGVGTDTQYF; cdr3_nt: TGTGCCAGCACCGGGGGGGTTGGAACAGATACGCAGTATTTT
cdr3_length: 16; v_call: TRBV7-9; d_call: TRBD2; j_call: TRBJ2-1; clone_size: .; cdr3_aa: CASSLIREASYNEQFF; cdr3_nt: TGTGCCAGCAGCTTGATTCGGGAGGCTTCCTACAATGAGCAGTTCTTC
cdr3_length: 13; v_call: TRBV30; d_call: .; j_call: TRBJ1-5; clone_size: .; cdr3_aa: CAWSVQEGQPQHF; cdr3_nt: TGTGCCTGGAGTGTACAGGAGGGGCAGCCCCAGCATTTT
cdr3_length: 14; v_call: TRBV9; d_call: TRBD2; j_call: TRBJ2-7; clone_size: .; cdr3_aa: CASSVYGGTYEQYF; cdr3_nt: TGTGCCAGCAGCGTTTACGGGGGGACCTACGAGCAGTACTTC
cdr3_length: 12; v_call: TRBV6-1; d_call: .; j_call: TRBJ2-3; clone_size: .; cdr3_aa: CASQISTDTQYF; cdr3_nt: TGTGCCAGCCAGATCAGCACAGATACGCAGTATTTT
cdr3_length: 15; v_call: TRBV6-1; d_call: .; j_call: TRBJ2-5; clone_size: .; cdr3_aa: CATHSGQMNSETQYF; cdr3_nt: TGTGCCACCCACTCAGGACAGATGAATTCGGAGACCCAGTACTTC
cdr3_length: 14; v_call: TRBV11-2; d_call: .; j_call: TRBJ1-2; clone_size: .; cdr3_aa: CASSPLAKADGYTF; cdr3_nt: TGTGCCAGCAGCCCCTTGGCGAAGGCCGATGGCTACACCTTC
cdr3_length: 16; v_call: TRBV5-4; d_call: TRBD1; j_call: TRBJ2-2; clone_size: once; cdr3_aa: CASSRVGTGWAGELFF; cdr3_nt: TGTGCCAGCAGCAGGGTTGGGACAGGGTGGGCCGGGGAGCTGTTTTTT
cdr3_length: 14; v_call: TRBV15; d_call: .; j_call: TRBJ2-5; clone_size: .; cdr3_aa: CATSRGGMGETQYF; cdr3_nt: TGTGCCACCAGCAGAGGCGGGATGGGGGAGACCCAGTACTTC
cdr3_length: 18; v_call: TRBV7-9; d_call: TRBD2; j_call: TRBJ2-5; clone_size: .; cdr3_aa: CASSLRSGRALGEETQYF; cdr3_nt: TGTGCCAGCAGCCTCCGTAGCGGGAGGGCCCTCGGGGAAGAGACCCAGTACTTC
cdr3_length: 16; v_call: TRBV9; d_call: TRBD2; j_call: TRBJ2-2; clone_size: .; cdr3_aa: CASSVSASGRTGELFF; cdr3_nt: TGTGCCAGCAGCGTATCGGCTAGCGGGAGGACCGGGGAGCTGTTTTTT
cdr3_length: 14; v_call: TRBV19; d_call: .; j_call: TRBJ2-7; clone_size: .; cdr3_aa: CASSLGQGIYEQYF; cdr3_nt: TGTGCCAGTAGCCTGGGGCAGGGTATCTACGAGCAGTACTTC
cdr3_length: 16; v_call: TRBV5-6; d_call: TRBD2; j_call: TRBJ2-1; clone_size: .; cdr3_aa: CASSLEGLAGVGEQFF; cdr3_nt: TGTGCCAGCAGCTTGGAGGGACTAGCGGGGGTCGGTGAGCAGTTCTTC
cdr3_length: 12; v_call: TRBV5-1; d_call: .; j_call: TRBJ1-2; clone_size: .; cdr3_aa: CASSFAGIGYTF; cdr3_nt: TGCGCCAGCAGCTTTGCAGGGATCGGCTACACCTTC
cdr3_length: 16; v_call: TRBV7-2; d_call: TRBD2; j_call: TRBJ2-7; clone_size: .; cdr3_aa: CASSHGTSGGTYEQYF; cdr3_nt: TGTGCCAGCAGCCACGGGACTAGCGGGGGCACCTACGAGCAGTACTTC
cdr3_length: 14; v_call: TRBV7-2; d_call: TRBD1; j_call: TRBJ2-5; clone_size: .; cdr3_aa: CASSWDRVWETQYF; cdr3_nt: TGTGCCAGCAGTTGGGACAGGGTGTGGGAGACCCAGTACTTC
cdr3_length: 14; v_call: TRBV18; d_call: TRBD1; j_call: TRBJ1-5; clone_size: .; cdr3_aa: CASSLQGTNQPQHF; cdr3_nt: TGTGCCAGCTCATTACAGGGGACCAATCAGCCCCAGCATTTT
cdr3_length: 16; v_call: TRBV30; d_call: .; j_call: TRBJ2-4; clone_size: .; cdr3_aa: CAWSVATVLAKNIQYF; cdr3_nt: TGTGCCTGGAGCGTCGCGACAGTTCTAGCCAAAAACATTCAGTACTTC
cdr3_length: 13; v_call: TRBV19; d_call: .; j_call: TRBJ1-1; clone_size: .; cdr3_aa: CAARRTPSTEAFF; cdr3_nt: TGTGCCGCAAGACGGACCCCAAGTACTGAAGCTTTCTTT
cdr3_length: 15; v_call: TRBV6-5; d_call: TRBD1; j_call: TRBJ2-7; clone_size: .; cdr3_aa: CASSQGTGGINEQYF; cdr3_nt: TGTGCCAGCAGTCAAGGGACAGGGGGCATCAACGAGCAGTACTTC
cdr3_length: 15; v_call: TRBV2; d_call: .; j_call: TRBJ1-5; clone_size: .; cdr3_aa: CASSAGGASNQPQHF; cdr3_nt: TGTGCCAGCAGTGCTGGGGGAGCTAGCAATCAGCCCCAGCATTTT
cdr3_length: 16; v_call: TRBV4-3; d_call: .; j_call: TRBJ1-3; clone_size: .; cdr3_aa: CASSQDPGAAGNTIYF; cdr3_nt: TGCGCCAGCAGCCAAGATCCTGGGGCAGCTGGAAACACCATATATTTT
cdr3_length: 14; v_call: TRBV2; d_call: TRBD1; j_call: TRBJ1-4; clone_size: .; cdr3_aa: CASSIQGTNEKLFF; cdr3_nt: TGTGCCAGCTCCATACAGGGGACTAATGAAAAACTGTTTTTT
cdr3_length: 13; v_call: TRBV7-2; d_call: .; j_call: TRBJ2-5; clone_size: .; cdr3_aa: CASAGGGLETQYF; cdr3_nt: TGTGCCTCTGCTGGGGGGGGCCTGGAGACCCAGTACTTC
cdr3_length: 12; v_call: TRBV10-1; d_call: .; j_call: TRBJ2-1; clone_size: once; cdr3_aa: CASSNSGGEQFF; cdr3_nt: TGCGCCAGCAGTAACAGCGGAGGGGAGCAGTTCTTC
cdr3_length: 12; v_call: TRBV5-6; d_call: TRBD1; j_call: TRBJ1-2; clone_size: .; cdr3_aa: CASNRQGVGYTF; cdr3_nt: TGTGCCAGCAACCGACAGGGGGTTGGCTACACCTTC
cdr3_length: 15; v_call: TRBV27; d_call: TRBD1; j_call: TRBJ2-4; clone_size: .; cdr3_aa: CASSGQGGTKNIQYF; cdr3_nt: TGTGCCAGCTCTGGACAGGGGGGGACCAAAAACATTCAGTACTTC
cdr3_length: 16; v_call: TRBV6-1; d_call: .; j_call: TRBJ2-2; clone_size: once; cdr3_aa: CASSEVTGANTGELFF; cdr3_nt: TGTGCCAGCAGTGAAGTGACAGGAGCGAACACCGGGGAGCTGTTTTTT
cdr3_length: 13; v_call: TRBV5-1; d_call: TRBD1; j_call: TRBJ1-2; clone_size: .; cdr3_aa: CASSDDRGGGYTF; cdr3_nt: TGCGCCAGCAGCGACGACAGGGGCGGTGGCTACACCTTC
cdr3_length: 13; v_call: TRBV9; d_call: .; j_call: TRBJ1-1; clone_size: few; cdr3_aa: CASSVNLGTEAFF; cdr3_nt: TGTGCCAGCAGCGTGAACCTGGGCACTGAAGCTTTCTTT